These 5 T cell receptor beta chains were sequenced from one sample in a study of breast tumors, draining lymph nodes, adjacent tissues. Using its own MiXCR run on the multiplex PCR reads, TCRdb lists one record per CDR3 protein. The data show about 180,000 distinct CDR3 sequences, 30% to 40% seen once. Breast cancer patients provided tissue from their axillary draining lymph nodes. The sequenced sample consisted of axillary lymph node tissue. These receptors came from a female donor with breast cancer. Some clones in this sample may be carry-over from other donors' samples.

This clonotype came up many times. This rearrangement joins TRBV28 to TRBJ1-5, with a weak D call TRBD1 (5 bases). Trimming removed 10 bases at V and 2 bases at J, with 15 bases between. This CDR3 has 14 residues. CDR1 is MDHEN, CDR2 SYDVKM, per germline. The CDR3 sequence: CAISGIRGNQPQHF. The CDR3 bases are TGTGCCATCAGCGGTATCAGGGGCAATCAGCCCCAGCATTTT.

This clonotype was recorded many times. V is TRBV7-8 and J is TRBJ1-6, with D hard to call. The CDR3 spans 13 residues. CDR1 is SGHVS, CDR2 FQNEAQ, per germline. Trimming took off 3 bases at V and 7 bases at J, with 7 bases between the two ends. The CDR3 DNA is TGTGCCAGCAGCTTTGGTCAGAATTCACCCCTCCACTTT. It yields the protein CASSFGQNSPLHF.

Notes on this clonotype: Relative to the germline gene, one junction end is altered; a read error may explain this. This chain connects TRBV18 to TRBJ1-4; D not certain. The CDR3 spans 13 residues. CDR1 is KGHSH and CDR2 is LQKENI in the germline V gene. CDR3 nucleotide sequence: TGTGCCAGCTCACCTGCAAAGGATGAAAAGCTGTTTTTT. Its translation: CASSPAKDEKLFF.

V and J are TRBV6-5 and TRBJ2-3, with D perhaps TRBD2 (6 bases). V was pared by 5 bases and J by 4 bases, with 13 bases between. The CDR3 has 14 residues. CDR1 MNHEY and CDR2 SVGAGI come from the germline V gene. The CDR3 spells CASSPGVAADTQYF. The CDR3 bases are TGTGCCAGCAGTCCTGGGGTAGCGGCAGATACGCAGTATTTT.

Many counts were recorded for this clonotype. The rearrangement joins TRBV30 to TRBJ2-1; D unresolved. Germline V gene sequence: CDR1 GTSNPN, CDR2 SVGIG (reference sequence). V was cut by 3 bases and J by 3 bases, with 9 bases left in between. CDR3 length equals 13 residues. The CDR3 spells CAWSAGLYNEQFF. CDR3 nucleotide sequence: TGTGCCTGGAGCGCCGGCCTCTACAATGAGCAGTTCTTC. Filled out from reference TRBV30 and TRBJ2-1, the complete variable domain reads SQTIHQWPATLVQPVGSPLSLECTVEGTSNPNLYWYRQAAGRGLQLLFYSVGIGQISSEVPQNLSASRPQDRQFILSSKKLLLSDSGFYLCAWSAGLYNEQFFGPGTRLTVL.